This T cell receptor (beta chain) came from a study of blood T cell repertoires in COVID-19. Study details: Samples taken during acute and convalescent COVID-19 were collected in the United States, Italy and Spain. Nucleic acid was either cDNA or gDNA, and it came from T cells, B-cell-depleted T cells, or PBMCs.

Those enrolled, adults aged about 18 to 89 years, came from about two dozen US areas. Participants had their cohort set by participant-reported clinical history. The germline CDR1 and CDR2 sequences are LGHNA and YSLEER. The CDR3 spans 16 residues. V gave up 1 base and J gave up 5 bases; unmatched junction bases: 8. Produced via immunoSEQ multiplex PCR; TCRdb's table is partial and in-frame only. The sample includes 150,000 or so clones, approximately 87% seen only once; the top ten take approximately 7%. The sample comprised PBMCs or T cells enriched from blood (not recorded which). The receptor was isolated from a woman between 45 and 65 years old who had recovered from COVID-19. The chain couples TRBV4-3 to TRBJ2-1, with 7 bases matching TRBD1. The CDR3 bases are TGCGCCAGCAGCCAAGGGACAGGCCCCAGAGACAATGAGCAGTTCTTC. It encodes CASSQGTGPRDNEQFF.